Shown below are 10 T cell receptor beta chains from a single sample sequenced in a study of T-cell memory formation after mild COVID-19. MiXCR, run by TCRdb on the 5' RACE reads, gives a single entry per CDR3 protein. The table lists approximately 500,000 distinct CDR3 sequences, around a quarter of them singletons. Sequencing was performed on PBMCs or a T cell subset sorted from them (not recorded which). The origin of the receptors is an adult woman who had mild COVID-19 (a few samples of this study predate the infection). Cell type and time point are not known.

This clonotype has just a few counts. This rearrangement joins TRBV5-1 to TRBJ2-1; TRBD2 aligns across 9 bases. CDR3 size: 15 residues. CDR1 and CDR2 (germline): SGHRS, YFSETQ. The ends lost 6 bases at V and 6 bases at J; junction bases unmatched: 10. The CDR3 sequence: CASNLGGGAFNEQFF. CDR3 coding DNA: TGCGCCAGCAATCTGGGCGGGGGGGCCTTCAATGAGCAGTTCTTC.

The V and J genes are TRBV5-4 and TRBJ2-3; D is perhaps TRBD1 or TRBD2 (5 bases each). The germline V gene encodes CDR1 SGHNT and CDR2 YYREEE (reference sequence). CDR3 size: 13 residues. Trimming removed 4 bases from V and 4 bases from J, with 10 bases in between. The CDR3 nucleotides are TGTGCCAGCAGCGGGAGAGGGGCAGATACGCAGTATTTT. This gives the protein CASSGRGADTQYF. Looking up the rest from reference TRBV5-4 and TRBJ2-3 gives the full variable domain: ETGVTQSPTHLIKTRGQQVTLRCSSQSGHNTVSWYQQALGQGPQFIFQYYREEENGRGNFPPRFSGLQFPNYSSELNVNALELDDSALYLCASSGRGADTQYFGPGTRLTVL.

The sample holds many counts of this clonotype. The chain recombines TRBV7-9 with TRBJ2-7; no clear D. V lost 1 base to trimming and J lost 0 bases, with 7 bases between them. This CDR3 comprises 14 residues. In germline, CDR1 is SEHNR, CDR2 FQNEAQ (reference sequence). CDR3 DNA: TGTGCCAGCAGCTTAGACAGTCTCTCCTACGAGCAGTACTTC. Translated: CASSLDSLSYEQYF. Looking up the rest from reference TRBV7-9 and TRBJ2-7 gives the full variable domain: DTGVSQNPRHKITKRGQNVTFRCDPISEHNRLYWYRQTLGQGPEFLTYFQNEAQLEKSRLLSDRFSAERPKGSFSTLEIQRTEQGDSAMYLCASSLDSLSYEQYFGPGTRLTVT.

The CDR3 DNA follows: TGTGCCAGCAGTTTAAGCACCGTGGCGACGGGAGGCTACGAGCAGTACTTC. Its translation is CASSLSTVATGGYEQYF. This chain uses TRBV27 with TRBJ2-7; TRBD2 aligns across 7 bases. CDR1 and CDR2 from the germline V gene are MNHEY and SMNVEV (reference sequence). The CDR3 is 17 amino acids. The ends lost 2 bases at V and 3 bases at J; junction bases unmatched: 13.

This chain joins TRBV9 and TRBJ2-5, with 11 bases identical to TRBD2. The CDR3 is made up of 18 amino acids. V shed 0 bases, J shed 5 bases, and the junction held 12 bases outside the gene matches. CDR1 SGDLS and CDR2 YYNGEE come from the germline V gene. The CDR3 is CASSVVAGGPDRGETQYF. For the CDR3, the DNA is TGTGCCAGCAGCGTAGTAGCGGGAGGGCCCGATAGAGGGGAGACCCAGTACTTC.

This clonotype appeared a few times. This sequence joins TRBV5-1 and TRBJ2-3, with 8 bases that match TRBD2. V shed 0 bases, J shed 5 bases, and the junction held 11 bases outside the gene matches. CDR1 is SGHRS, CDR2 YFSETQ, per germline. There are 17 residues in the CDR3. The CDR3 protein is CASSLDESGGGGDTQYF. The DNA of the CDR3 is TGCGCCAGCAGCTTGGACGAAAGCGGGGGCGGGGGAGATACGCAGTATTTT.

The V gene is TRBV5-4, the J gene TRBJ2-5; 8 nucleotides align to TRBD2. This CDR3 contains 14 residues. Losses at the gene ends were 3 bases for V and 5 bases for J; bases not matched to a gene: 6. Germline CDR1 and CDR2: SGHNT and YYREEE (reference sequence). This CDR3 reads CASSYSGSAETQYF. CDR3 nucleotides: TGTGCCAGCAGCTACAGCGGGAGTGCTGAGACCCAGTACTTC.

The chain carries TRBV3-1 and TRBJ2-1, with 9 bases aligning to TRBD2. The J segment lost 3 bases and the V segment lost 6 bases, leaving 6 bases of the junction unmatched. The germline V gene encodes CDR1 LGHDT and CDR2 YNNKEL (reference sequence). CDR3 length: 15 amino acids. In DNA form, the CDR3 reads TGTGCCAGCAGGAGAAATAGCGGGGGCTACAATGAGCAGTTCTTC. Translation: CASRRNSGGYNEQFF.

This chain joins TRBV7-9 and TRBJ2-7, with 7 positions matching TRBD2. Trimming took 2 bases from V and 2 from J; bases not matched to a gene: 9. The CDR3 contains 16 residues. Germline CDR1 reads SEHNR; CDR2 reads FQNEAQ (reference sequence). In DNA, the CDR3 is TGTGCCAGCAGCTTATTCTGGGCTAGCGGCACCTACGAGCAGTACTTC. Translated: CASSLFWASGTYEQYF.

The chain is built from TRBV9 and TRBJ2-1; D is ambiguous. CDR1 and CDR2 (germline): SGDLS, YYNGEE. V lost 3 bases and J lost 6, with 7 bases in between. The CDR3 is 12 amino acids. In DNA, the CDR3 is TGTGCCAGCAGCGACTCGGGCAATGAGCAGTTCTTC. Its translation: CASSDSGNEQFF.